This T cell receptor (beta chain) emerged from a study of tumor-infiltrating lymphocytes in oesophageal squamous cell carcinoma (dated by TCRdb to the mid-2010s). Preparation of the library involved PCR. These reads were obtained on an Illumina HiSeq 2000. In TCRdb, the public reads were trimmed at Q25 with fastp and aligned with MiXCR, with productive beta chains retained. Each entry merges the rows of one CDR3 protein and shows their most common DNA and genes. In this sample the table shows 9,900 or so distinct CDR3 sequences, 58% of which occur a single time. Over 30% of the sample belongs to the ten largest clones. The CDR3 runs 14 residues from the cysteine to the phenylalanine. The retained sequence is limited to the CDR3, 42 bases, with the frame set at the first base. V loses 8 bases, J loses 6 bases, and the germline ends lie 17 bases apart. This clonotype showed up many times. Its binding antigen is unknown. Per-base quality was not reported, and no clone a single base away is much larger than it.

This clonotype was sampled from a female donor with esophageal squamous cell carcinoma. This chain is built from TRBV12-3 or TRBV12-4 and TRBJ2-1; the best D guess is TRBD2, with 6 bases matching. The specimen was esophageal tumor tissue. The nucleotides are TGTGCCAGCCGGTTCGCGGGGACCCGCAATGAGCAGTTCTTC. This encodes CASRFAGTRNEQFF.